The clone carrying this T cell receptor beta chain came up many times. The antigen is not known. This sample stems from a study of response to subunit inactivated influenza vaccine. Notes on the study in general: The authors suggested that every seasonal influenza vaccination recruits few new T cells.

TCRdb re-called the RT-PCR reads through MiXCR, storing one row per CDR3 protein. The data hold fewer than 700,000 distinct CDR3 sequences, with 13% observed a single time. CDR3 length: 14 amino acids. The V gene lost 3 bases and the J gene lost 6 bases, with 11 bases spanning the gap. This TCR came from a man aged 50 to 59 who received an inactivated influenza vaccine. This rearrangement joins TRBV12-3 or TRBV12-4 to TRBJ2-2; D possibly corresponds to TRBD1 (6 bases). This specimen was PBMCs from blood, taken 45 days after vaccination. The CDR3 sequence is CASSFRAGAGELFF. As DNA, the CDR3 is TGTGCCAGCAGTTTCAGGGCAGGGGCCGGGGAGCTGTTTTTT.